This TCR beta chain originates from a study of T cells in Graves' hyperthyroidism and ophthalmopathy (dated by TCRdb to about 2019). About the investigation overall: Peripheral blood was collected at initial diagnosis, before any treatment. The 100 discovery patients were randomly split 7:3 into training and test sets. The paper describes TCR Vbeta CDR3 sequencing of around 130 peripheral blood samples, made up of about 41 ophthalmopathy patients, around 78 hyperthyroidism patients and some 17 progressor patients. An independent validation cohort of 18 to 20 hyperthyroidism patients and 17 patients who later progressed to ophthalmopathy tested prospective prediction of ophthalmopathy. After sampling, hyperthyroidism patients received methimazole starting at 30 mg daily, and ophthalmopathy patients received high-dose intravenous methylprednisolone. In several Graves' hyperthyroidism patients, the study also compared T-cell repertoires from thyroid tissue with T-cell repertoires from blood. A discovery cohort of around 100 patients, 43 with Graves' ophthalmopathy and 57 with stable Graves' hyperthyroidism, was used to find distinguishing TCR V-J signatures. Broader findings and caveats from the paper: A model built on a 13 V-J signature distinguished ophthalmopathy from stable hyperthyroidism, reaching approximately 89% sensitivity and about 81% specificity in cross-validation and 80%/75% in testing. No statistical method was used to fix the sample size in advance, and group allocation was not hidden from the investigators. In validation, the model predicted progression to ophthalmopathy with around 71% sensitivity and around 72% specificity, a median of about 6.7 months before onset. Blood samples also contained most of the expanded thyroid clonotypes (frequency above 0.001), which suggests that blood repertoires may reflect thyroid immune responses.

Taken from the germline V gene, the CDR1 and CDR2 loops are SQVTM and ANQGSEA. Inclusive of the bounding cysteine and phenylalanine, the CDR3 is 13 residues long. Just the 39-base CDR3 DNA is kept, in frame starting at base 1. Deletion took 6 bases off V and 4 bases off J, with a span of 13 bases between the germline ends. Ten or more counts support this clonotype. This receptor's antigen is unknown. The input lacks base qualities; no much larger clone sits a single base away. Ophthalmopathy patients had moderately to severely active disease, with a Clinical Activity Score of 3 or more, a NOSPECS grade of 4 or more, and a disease duration of less than 3 months. Patients with uncontrolled infections, other autoimmune diseases, pregnancy or lactation were excluded. Clinical symptoms, serum thyroxine and TRAb, thyroid ultrasound, and orbital computed tomography formed the basis for the diagnoses. Ficoll-Paque density gradient centrifugation was used to isolate PBMCs from approximately 10 ml of fresh peripheral blood. Trizol reagent was used to extract total RNA, and RNA quality was then checked on an Agilent 2100 Bioanalyzer.

TCR beta CDR3 regions were amplified from RNA transcripts. For the first round of RT-PCR on the TCR CDR3, the HTBI primer set was used together with the Qiagen OneStep RT-PCR kit. Libraries were constructed in a second round of multiplex PCR, after which size selection and purification were performed. Paired-end sequencing of the libraries was performed with 100 bp reads on an Illumina HiSeq2000. Under the source paper's analysis protocol: SOAPnuke was used to process the raw data, with reads discarded if the reads contained adapters or uncalled bases, had a mean Phred below 15, or lacked an exact constant-primer or identifier match. COPE v1.2.5 was used to merge high-quality paired reads, and clonotypes were defined as unique nucleotide sequences. MiTCR v1.1 was used to align clonotypes to the IMGT TRBV, TRBD and TRBJ reference segments. The analysis was restricted to V-J combinations with a frequency above 0.0001, which together covered roughly 99% of the repertoires. The TCS score was defined as F50 (clonal expansion) divided by E x V (chaos), with BLOSUM62-based TCRdist calculated between CDR3 peptides within each V-J. Welch's t-statistics and random forest reduced just over 500 V-J features to 13, which were used in a naive Bayes classifier (R e1071). TCRdb redid the processing of the public reads, applying fastp at Q25 and MiXCR, and retained in-frame beta chains. Here each entry gathers all rows of one CDR3 protein and keeps the most common genes and DNA. V and J calls and clone size were set by TCRdb, not the authors. This sample has 300,000 to 350,000 distinct CDR3 sequences in its table, and about a sixth of those were observed once. The top ten hold roughly 16% of the sample.

The sequence was obtained from a woman aged 40 to 50 with Graves' ophthalmopathy. In this chain, TRBV29-1 is recombined with TRBJ1-5, with TRBD1 tentatively as D gene (5 bases match). The sample consisted of blood. The sequence in DNA is TGCAGCGTCAGCCGGGGGGATAATCAGCCCCAGCATTTT. Its translation reads: CSVSRGDNQPQHF. Where the CDR3 stops, the reference TRBV29-1 and TRBJ1-5 genes take over; the full variable domain is SAVISQKPSRDICQRGTSLTIQCQVDSQVTMMFWYRQQPGQSLTLIATANQGSEATYESGFVIDKFPISRPNLTFSTLTVSNMSPEDSSIYLCSVSRGDNQPQHFGDGTRLSIL.